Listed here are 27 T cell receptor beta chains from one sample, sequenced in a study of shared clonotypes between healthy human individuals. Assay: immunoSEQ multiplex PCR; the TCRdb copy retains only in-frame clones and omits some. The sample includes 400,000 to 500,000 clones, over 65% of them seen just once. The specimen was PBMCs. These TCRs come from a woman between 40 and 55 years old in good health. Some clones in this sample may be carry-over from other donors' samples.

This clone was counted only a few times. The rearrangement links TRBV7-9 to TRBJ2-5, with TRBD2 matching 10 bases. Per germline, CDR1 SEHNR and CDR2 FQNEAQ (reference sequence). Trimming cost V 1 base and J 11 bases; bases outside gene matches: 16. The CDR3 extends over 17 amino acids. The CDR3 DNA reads TGTGCCAGCAGCTTAGGAGCGGGAGGGCCCTCCGGGGGTGAGCAGTACTTC. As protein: CASSLGAGGPSGGEQYF.

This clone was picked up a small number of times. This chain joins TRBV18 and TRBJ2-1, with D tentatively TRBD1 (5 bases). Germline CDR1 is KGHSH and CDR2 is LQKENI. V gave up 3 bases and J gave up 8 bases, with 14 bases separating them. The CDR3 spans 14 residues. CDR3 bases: TGTGCCAGCTCACCGATCGTGGTAGGGGATGAGCAGTTCTTC. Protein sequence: CASSPIVVGDEQFF. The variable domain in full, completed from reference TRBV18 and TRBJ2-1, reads NAGVMQNPRHLVRRRGQEARLRCSPMKGHSHVYWYRQLPEEGLKFMVYLQKENIIDESGMPKERFSAEFPKEGPSILRIQQVVRGDSAAYFCASSPIVVGDEQFFGPGTRLTVL.

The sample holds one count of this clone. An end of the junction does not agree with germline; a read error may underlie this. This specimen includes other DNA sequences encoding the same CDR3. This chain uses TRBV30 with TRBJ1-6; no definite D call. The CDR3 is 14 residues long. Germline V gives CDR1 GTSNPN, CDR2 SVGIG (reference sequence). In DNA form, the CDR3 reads TGTGCCTGGAGTGCCTCAGTTCATAATTCACCCCTCCATTTT. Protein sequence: CAWSASVHNSPLHF.

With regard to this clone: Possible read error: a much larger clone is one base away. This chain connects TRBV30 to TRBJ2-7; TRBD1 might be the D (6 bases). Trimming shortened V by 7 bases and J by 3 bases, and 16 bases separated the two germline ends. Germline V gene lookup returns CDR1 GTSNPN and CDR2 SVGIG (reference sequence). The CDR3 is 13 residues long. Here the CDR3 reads CAFRGGANYEQYF. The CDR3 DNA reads TGTGCCTTTCGAGGGGGTGCCAACTACGAGCAGTACTTC.

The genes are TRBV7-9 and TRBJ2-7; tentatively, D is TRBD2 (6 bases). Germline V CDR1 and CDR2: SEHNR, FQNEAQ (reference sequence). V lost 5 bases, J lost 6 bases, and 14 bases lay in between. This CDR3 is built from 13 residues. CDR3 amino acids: CASSQTSHGEQYF. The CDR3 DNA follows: TGTGCCAGCAGCCAAACTAGCCACGGCGAGCAGTACTTC.

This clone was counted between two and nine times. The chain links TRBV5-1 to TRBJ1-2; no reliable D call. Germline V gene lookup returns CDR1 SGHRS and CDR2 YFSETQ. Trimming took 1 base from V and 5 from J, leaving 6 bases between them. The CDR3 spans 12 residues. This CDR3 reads CASSLMGYGYTF. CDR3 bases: TGCGCCAGCAGCTTGATGGGATATGGCTACACCTTC.

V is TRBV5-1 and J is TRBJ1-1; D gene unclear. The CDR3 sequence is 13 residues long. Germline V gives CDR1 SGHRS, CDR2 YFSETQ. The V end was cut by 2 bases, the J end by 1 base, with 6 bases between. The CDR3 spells CASSFDWNTEAFF. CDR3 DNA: TGCGCCAGCAGCTTCGACTGGAACACTGAAGCTTTCTTT.

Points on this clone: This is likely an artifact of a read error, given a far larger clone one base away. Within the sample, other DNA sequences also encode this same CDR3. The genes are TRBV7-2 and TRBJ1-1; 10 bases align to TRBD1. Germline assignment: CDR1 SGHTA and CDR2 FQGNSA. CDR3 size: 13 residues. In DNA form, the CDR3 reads TGCGCCAGCAGCCGTGGACAGGGGGCTGAAGCTTTCTTT. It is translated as CASSRGQGAEAFF. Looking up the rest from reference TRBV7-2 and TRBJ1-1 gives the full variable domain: GAGVSQSPSNKVTEKGKDVELRCDPISGHTALYWYRQSLGQGLEFLIYFQGNSAPDKSGLPSDRFSAERTGGSVSTLTIQRTQQEDSAVYLCASSRGQGAEAFFGQGTRLTVV.

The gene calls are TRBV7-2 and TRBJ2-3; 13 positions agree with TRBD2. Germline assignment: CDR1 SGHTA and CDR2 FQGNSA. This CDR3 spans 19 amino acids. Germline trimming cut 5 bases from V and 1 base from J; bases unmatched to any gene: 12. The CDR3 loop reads CASSPTSGRTVWGTDTQYF. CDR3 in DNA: TGTGCCAGCAGCCCGACTAGCGGGAGGACGGTCTGGGGCACAGATACGCAGTATTTT.

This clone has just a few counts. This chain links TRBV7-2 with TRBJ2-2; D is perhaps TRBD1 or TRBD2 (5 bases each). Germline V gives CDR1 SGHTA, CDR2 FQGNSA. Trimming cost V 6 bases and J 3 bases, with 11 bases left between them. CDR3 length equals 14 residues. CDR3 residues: CASRSGTDTGELFF. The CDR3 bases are TGTGCCAGCAGGTCAGGGACGGACACCGGGGAGCTGTTTTTT.

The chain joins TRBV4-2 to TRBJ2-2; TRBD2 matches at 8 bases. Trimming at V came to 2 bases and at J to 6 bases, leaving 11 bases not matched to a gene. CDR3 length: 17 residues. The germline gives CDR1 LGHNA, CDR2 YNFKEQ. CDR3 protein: CASSQPRPSGWSGELFF. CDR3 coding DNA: TGTGCCAGCAGCCAACCCCGGCCTAGCGGGTGGTCCGGGGAGCTGTTTTTT.

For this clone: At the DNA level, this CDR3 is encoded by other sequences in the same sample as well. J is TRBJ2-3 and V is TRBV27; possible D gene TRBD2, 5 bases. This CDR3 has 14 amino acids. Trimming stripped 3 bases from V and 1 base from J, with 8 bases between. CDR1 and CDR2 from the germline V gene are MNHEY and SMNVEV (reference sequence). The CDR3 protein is CASSFLRGTDTQYF. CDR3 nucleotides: TGTGCCAGCAGTTTCCTGAGGGGCACAGATACGCAGTATTTT.

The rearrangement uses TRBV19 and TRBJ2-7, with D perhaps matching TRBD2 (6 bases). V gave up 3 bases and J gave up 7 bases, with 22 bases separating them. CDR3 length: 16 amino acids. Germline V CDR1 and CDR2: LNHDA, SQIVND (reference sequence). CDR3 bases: TGTGCCAGTAGTATCGTCCCCGGGACTGCCTTGGGGGAGCAGTACTTC. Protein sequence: CASSIVPGTALGEQYF.

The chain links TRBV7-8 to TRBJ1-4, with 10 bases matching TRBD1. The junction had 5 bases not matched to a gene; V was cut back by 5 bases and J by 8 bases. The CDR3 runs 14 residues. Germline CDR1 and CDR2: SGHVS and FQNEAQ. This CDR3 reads CASSPGTGDEKLFF. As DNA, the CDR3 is TGTGCCAGCAGCCCGGGGACAGGGGACGAAAAACTGTTTTTT.

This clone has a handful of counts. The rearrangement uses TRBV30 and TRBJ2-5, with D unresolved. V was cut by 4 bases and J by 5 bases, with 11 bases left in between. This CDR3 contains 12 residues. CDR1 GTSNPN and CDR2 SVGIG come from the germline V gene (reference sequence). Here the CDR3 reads CAWTGSRETQYF. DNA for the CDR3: TGTGCCTGGACGGGTTCAAGGGAGACCCAGTACTTC. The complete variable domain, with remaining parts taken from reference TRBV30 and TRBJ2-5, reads SQTIHQWPATLVQPVGSPLSLECTVEGTSNPNLYWYRQAAGRGLQLLFYSVGIGQISSEVPQNLSASRPQDRQFILSSKKLLLSDSGFYLCAWTGSRETQYFGPGTRLLVL.

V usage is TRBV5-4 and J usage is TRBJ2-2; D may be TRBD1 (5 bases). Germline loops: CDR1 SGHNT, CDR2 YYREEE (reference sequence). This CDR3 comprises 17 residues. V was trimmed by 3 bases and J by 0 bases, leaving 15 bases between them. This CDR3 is CASSSGPRGANTGELFF. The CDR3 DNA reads TGTGCCAGCAGCTCAGGTCCTAGGGGCGCGAACACCGGGGAGCTGTTTTTT.

CDR3 protein: CASSESFAGRVMNTEAFF. The CDR3 DNA follows: TGCGCCAGCAGTGAGTCCTTTGCGGGACGGGTGATGAACACTGAAGCTTTCTTT. This chain connects TRBV10-1 to TRBJ1-1; tentatively, D is TRBD1 (5 bases). This CDR3 spans 18 amino acids. Germline CDR1 and CDR2: WNHNN and SYGVQD (reference sequence). V lost 0 bases, J lost 0 bases, and 17 bases lay in between.

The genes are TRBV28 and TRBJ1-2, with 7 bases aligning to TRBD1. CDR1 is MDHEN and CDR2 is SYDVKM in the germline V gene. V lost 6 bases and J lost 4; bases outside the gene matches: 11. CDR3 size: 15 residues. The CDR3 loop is CASREEGALGYGYTF. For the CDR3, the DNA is TGTGCCAGCAGGGAGGAGGGGGCGCTAGGCTATGGCTACACCTTC.

CDR3 region: CASISGVYLDRNTEAFF. The CDR3 coding sequence is TGTGCCAGCATCTCTGGGGTTTATTTGGATCGGAACACTGAAGCTTTCTTT. The rearrangement links TRBV2 to TRBJ1-1; D call uncertain. The CDR3 is made up of 17 amino acids. Trimming took 7 bases from V and 1 from J, leaving 22 bases between them. CDR1 is SNHLY, CDR2 FYNNEI, per germline. The full variable domain, rest sourced from reference TRBV2 and TRBJ1-1, is EPEVTQTPSHQVTQMGQEVILRCVPISNHLYFYWYRQILGQKVEFLVSFYNNEISEKSEIFDDQFSVERPDGSNFTLKIRSTKLEDSAMYFCASISGVYLDRNTEAFFGQGTRLTVV.

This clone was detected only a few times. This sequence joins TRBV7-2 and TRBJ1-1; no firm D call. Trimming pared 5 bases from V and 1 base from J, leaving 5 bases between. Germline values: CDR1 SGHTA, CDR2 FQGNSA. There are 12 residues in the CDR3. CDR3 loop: CASSPANTEAFF. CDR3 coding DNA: TGTGCCAGCAGCCCAGCGAACACTGAAGCTTTCTTT.

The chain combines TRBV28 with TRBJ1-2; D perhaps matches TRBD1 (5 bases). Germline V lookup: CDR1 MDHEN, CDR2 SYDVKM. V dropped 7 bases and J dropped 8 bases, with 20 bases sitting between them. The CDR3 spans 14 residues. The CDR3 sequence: CASTSREQGRGYTF. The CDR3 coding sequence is TGTGCCAGCACCTCGCGGGAGCAGGGTCGCGGCTACACCTTC.

CDR3 in DNA: TGTGCCAGCACTCGGGTCGAAAACATTCAGTACTTC. Translating gives CASTRVENIQYF. V usage is TRBV2 and J usage is TRBJ2-4; D is unresolved. This CDR3 is 12 amino acids long. CDR1 and CDR2 (germline): SNHLY, FYNNEI. V gave up 7 bases and J gave up 5 bases, with 9 bases separating them. Supplemented by reference TRBV2 and TRBJ2-4, the full variable domain reads EPEVTQTPSHQVTQMGQEVILRCVPISNHLYFYWYRQILGQKVEFLVSFYNNEISEKSEIFDDQFSVERPDGSNFTLKIRSTKLEDSAMYFCASTRVENIQYFGAGTRLSVL.

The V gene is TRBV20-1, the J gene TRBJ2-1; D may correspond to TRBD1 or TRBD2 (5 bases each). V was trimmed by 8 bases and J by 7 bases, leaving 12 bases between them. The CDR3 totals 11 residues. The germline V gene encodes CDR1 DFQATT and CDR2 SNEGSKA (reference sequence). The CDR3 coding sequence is TGCAGTCGCAAGTGGGGGAATGAGCAGTTCTTC. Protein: CSRKWGNEQFF.

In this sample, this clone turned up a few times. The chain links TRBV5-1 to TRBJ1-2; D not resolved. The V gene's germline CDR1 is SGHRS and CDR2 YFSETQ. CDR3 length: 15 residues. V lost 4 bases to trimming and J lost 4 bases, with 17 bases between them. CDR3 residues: CASSPDGKTLYGYTF. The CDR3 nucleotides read TGCGCCAGCAGCCCGGACGGCAAGACCCTCTATGGCTACACCTTC.

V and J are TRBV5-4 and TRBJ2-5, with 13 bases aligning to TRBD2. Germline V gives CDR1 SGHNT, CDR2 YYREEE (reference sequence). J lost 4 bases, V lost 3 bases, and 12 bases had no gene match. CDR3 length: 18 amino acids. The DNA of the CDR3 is TGTGCCAGCAGCTCACCTGTAGGGACTAGCGGGATCCGAGAGACCCAGTACTTC. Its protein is CASSSPVGTSGIRETQYF. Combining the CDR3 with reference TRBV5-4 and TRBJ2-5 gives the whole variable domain ETGVTQSPTHLIKTRGQQVTLRCSSQSGHNTVSWYQQALGQGPQFIFQYYREEENGRGNFPPRFSGLQFPNYSSELNVNALELDDSALYLCASSSPVGTSGIRETQYFGPGTRLLVL.

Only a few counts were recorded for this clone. The CDR3 DNA sequence: TGTGCCAGCAGTCGCGACAGCCCGAACACCGGGGAGCTGTTTTTT. Translating gives CASSRDSPNTGELFF. The genes are TRBV28 and TRBJ2-2; the D gene is possibly TRBD1 (5 bases). The CDR3 consists of 15 residues. Germline CDR1 MDHEN, CDR2 SYDVKM. V was shortened by 5 bases and J by 0 bases, with 10 bases between the two germline ends.

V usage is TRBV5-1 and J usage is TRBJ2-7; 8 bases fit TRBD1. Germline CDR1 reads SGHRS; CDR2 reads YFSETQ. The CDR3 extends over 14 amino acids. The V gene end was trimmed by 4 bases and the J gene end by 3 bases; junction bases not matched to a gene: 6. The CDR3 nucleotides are TGCGCCAGCAGCCCGAAGACAGGGGACTACGAGCAGTACTTC. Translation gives CASSPKTGDYEQYF.